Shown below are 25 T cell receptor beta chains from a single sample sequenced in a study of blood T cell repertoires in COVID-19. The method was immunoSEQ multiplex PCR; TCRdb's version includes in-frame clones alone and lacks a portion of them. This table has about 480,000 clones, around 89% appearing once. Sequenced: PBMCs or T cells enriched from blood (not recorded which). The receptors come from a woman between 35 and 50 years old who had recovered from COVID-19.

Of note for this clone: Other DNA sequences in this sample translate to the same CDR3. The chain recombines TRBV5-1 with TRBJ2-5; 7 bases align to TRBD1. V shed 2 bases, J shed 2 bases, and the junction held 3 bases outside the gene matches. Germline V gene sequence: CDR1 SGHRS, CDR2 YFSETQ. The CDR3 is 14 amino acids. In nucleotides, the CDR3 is TGCGCCAGCAGCTTTGGGACAGCACAAGAGACCCAGTACTTC. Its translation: CASSFGTAQETQYF.

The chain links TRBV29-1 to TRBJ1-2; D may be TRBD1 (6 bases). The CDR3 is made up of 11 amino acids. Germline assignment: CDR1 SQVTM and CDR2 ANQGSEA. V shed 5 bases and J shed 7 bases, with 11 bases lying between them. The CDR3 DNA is TGCAGCGTTTTGTGGGGGCTTGGCTACACCTTC. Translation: CSVLWGLGYTF.

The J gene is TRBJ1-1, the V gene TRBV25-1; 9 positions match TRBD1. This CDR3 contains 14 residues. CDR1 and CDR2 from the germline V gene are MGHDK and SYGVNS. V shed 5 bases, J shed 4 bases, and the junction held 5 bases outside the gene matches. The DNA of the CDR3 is TGTGCCAGCAGTAAAAGGGACAGGGCCACTGAAGCTTTCTTT. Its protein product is CASSKRDRATEAFF.

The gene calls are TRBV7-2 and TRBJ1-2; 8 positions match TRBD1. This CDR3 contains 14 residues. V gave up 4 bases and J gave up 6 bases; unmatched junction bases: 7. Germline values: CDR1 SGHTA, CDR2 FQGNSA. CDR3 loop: CASSSYRTGNGYTF. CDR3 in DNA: TGTGCCAGCAGCTCCTATCGGACAGGGAATGGCTACACCTTC. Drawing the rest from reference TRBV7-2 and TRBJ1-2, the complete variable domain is GAGVSQSPSNKVTEKGKDVELRCDPISGHTALYWYRQSLGQGLEFLIYFQGNSAPDKSGLPSDRFSAERTGGSVSTLTIQRTQQEDSAVYLCASSSYRTGNGYTFGSGTRLTVV.

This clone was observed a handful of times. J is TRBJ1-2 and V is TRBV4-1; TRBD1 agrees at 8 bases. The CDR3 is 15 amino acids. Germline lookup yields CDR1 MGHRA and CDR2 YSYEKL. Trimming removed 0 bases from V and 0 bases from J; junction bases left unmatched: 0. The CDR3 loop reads CASSQEDRANYGYTF. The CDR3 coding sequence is TGCGCCAGCAGCCAAGAGGACAGGGCTAACTATGGCTACACCTTC.

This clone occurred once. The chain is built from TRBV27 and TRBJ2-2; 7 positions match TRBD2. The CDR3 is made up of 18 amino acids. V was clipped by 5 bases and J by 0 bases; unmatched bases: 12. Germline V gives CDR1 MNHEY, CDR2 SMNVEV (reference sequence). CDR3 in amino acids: CASSRQRRGRANTGELFF. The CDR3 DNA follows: TGTGCCAGCAGTCGACAGAGGAGAGGGAGGGCGAACACCGGGGAGCTGTTTTTT.

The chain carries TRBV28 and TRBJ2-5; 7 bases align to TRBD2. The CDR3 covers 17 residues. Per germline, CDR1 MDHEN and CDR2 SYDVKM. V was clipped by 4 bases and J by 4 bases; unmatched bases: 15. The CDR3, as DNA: TGTGCCAGCAGTTCCGTTGGGGAGGGGAGACGTCCAGAGACCCAGTACTTC. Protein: CASSSVGEGRRPETQYF.

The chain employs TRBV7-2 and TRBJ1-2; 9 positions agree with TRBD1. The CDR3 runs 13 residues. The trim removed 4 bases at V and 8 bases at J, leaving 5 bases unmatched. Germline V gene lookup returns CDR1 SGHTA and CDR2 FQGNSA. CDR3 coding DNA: TGTGCCAGCAGCTCCAACAGGGGGCAAGGCTACACCTTC. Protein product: CASSSNRGQGYTF.

CDR3 sequence reads: CSVDDQGESFGYTF. As DNA, the CDR3 is TGCAGCGTTGACGACCAGGGGGAGAGTTTTGGCTACACCTTC. The chain joins TRBV29-1 to TRBJ1-2, with TRBD1 matching over 7 bases. The germline CDR1 and CDR2 sequences are SQVTM and ANQGSEA. CDR3 length: 14 amino acids. With V trimmed by 3 bases and J by 7 bases, 11 bases remained unmatched.

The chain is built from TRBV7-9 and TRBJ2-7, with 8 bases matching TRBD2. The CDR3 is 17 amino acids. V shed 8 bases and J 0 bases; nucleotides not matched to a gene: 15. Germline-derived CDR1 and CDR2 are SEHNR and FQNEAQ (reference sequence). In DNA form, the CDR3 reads TGTGCCAGCCACCCCTTCGGGGGGGTCTTAGACTCCTACGAGCAGTACTTC. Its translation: CASHPFGGVLDSYEQYF.

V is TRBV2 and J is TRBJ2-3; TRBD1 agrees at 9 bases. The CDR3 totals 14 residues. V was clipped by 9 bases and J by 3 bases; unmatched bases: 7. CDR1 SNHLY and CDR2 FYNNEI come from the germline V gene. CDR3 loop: CARTGGSVTDTQYF. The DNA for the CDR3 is TGTGCCAGGACAGGGGGATCGGTTACAGATACGCAGTATTTT.

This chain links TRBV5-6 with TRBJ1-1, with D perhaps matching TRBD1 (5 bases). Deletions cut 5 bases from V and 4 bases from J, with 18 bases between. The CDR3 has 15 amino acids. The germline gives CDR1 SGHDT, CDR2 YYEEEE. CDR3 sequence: CASRFRGGLGTEAFF. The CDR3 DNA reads TGTGCCAGCAGGTTCCGCGGGGGACTGGGCACTGAAGCTTTCTTT.

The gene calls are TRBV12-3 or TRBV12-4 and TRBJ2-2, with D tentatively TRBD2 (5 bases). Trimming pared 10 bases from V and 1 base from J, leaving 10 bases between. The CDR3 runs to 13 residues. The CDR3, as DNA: TGTGCCATTAGGAGGCAGAACACCGGGGAGCTGTTTTTT. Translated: CAIRRQNTGELFF.

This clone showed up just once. The CDR3 protein is CASSVSGVLTDTQYF. The CDR3 nucleotides are TGTGCCAGCAGTGTTTCAGGGGTCCTCACAGATACGCAGTATTTT. The genes are TRBV6-2 or TRBV6-3 and TRBJ2-3; D perhaps matches TRBD1 (6 bases). Germline V gene lookup returns CDR1 MNHEY and CDR2 SVGEGT. Deletions cut 5 bases from V and 2 bases from J, with 14 bases between. This CDR3 is built from 15 residues.

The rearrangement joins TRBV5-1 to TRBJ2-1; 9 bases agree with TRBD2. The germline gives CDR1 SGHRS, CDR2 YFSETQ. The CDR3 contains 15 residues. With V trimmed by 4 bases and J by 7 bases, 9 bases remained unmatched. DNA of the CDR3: TGCGCCAGCAGCGCCTTAGCGGGAGCGTCTAATGAGCAGTTCTTC. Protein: CASSALAGASNEQFF.

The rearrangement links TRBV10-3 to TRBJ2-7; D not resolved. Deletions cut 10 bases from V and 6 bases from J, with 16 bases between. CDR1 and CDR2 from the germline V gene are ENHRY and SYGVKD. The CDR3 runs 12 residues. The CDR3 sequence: CATEATPFEQYF. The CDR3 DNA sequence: TGTGCCACCGAGGCGACTCCCTTCGAGCAGTACTTC.

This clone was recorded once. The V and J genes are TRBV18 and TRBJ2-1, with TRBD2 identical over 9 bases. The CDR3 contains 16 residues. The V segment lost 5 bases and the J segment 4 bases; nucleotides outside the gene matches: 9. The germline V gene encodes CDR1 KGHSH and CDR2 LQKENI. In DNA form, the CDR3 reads TGTGCCAGCTCATCTCGGGGACTAGCCGGTTACAATGAGCAGTTCTTC. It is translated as CASSSRGLAGYNEQFF.

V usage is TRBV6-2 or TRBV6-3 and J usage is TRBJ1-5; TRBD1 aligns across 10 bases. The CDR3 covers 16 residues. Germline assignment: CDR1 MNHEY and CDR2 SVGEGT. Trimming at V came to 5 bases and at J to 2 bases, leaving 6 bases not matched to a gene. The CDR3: CASSSPGQGGNQPQHF. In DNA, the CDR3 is TGTGCCAGCAGTAGCCCCGGACAGGGGGGCAATCAGCCCCAGCATTTT.

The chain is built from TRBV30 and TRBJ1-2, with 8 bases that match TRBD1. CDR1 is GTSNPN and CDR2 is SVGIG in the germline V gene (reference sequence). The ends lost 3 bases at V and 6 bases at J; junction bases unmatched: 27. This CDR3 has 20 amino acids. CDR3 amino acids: CAWSRTQGWTGKNGEDGYTF. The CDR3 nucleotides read TGTGCCTGGAGCCGTACCCAGGGATGGACAGGGAAGAACGGTGAGGATGGCTACACCTTC.

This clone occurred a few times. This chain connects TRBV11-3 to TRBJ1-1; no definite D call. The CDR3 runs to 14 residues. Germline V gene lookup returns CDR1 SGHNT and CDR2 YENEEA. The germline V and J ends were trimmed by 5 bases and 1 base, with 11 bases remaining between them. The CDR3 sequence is CASSPLSSNTEAFF. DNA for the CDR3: TGTGCCAGCAGCCCACTTTCCTCGAACACTGAAGCTTTCTTT. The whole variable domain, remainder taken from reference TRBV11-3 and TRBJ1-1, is EAGVVQSPRYKIIEKKQPVAFWCNPISGHNTLYWYLQNLGQGPELLIRYENEEAVDDSQLPKDRFSAERLKGVDSTLKIQPAELGDSAVYLCASSPLSSNTEAFFGQGTRLTVV.

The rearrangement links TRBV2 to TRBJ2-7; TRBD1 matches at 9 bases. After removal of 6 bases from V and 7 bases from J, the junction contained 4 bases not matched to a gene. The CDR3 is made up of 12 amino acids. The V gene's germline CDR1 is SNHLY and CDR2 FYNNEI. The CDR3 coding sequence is TGTGCCAGCAGACAGGGGGCAGAGGAGCAGTACTTC. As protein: CASRQGAEEQYF.

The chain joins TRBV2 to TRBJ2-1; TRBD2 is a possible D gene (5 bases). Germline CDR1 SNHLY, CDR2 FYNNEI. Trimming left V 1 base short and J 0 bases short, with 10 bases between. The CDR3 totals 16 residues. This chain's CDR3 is CASSEGRARSYNEQFF. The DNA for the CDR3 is TGTGCCAGCAGTGAAGGGCGGGCCCGCTCCTACAATGAGCAGTTCTTC.

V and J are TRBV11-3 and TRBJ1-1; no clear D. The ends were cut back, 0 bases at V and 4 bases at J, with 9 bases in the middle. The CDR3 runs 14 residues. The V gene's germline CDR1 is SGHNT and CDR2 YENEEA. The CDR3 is CASSLDPRSTEAFF. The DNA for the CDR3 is TGTGCCAGCAGCTTAGATCCACGGAGCACTGAAGCTTTCTTT.

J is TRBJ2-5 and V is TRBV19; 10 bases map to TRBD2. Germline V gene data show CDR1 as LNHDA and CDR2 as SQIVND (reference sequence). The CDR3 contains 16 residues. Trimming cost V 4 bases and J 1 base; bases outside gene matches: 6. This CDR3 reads CASSKLAGGPQETQYF. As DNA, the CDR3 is TGTGCCAGTAGTAAGTTAGCGGGAGGCCCCCAAGAGACCCAGTACTTC.

The CDR3 protein is CASRREAQRNNEQFF. CDR3 bases: TGTGCCAGCCGGCGGGAGGCGCAAAGAAACAATGAGCAGTTCTTC. V is TRBV11-2 and J is TRBJ2-1; TRBD2 matches at 8 bases. The CDR3 totals 15 residues. Germline CDR1 SGHAT, CDR2 FQNNGV. V gave up 8 bases and J gave up 5 bases; unmatched junction bases: 11. The variable domain in full, completed from reference TRBV11-2 and TRBJ2-1, reads EAGVAQSPRYKIIEKRQSVAFWCNPISGHATLYWYQQILGQGPKLLIQFQNNGVVDDSQLPKDRFSAERLKGVDSTLKIQPAKLEDSAVYLCASRREAQRNNEQFFGPGTRLTVL.